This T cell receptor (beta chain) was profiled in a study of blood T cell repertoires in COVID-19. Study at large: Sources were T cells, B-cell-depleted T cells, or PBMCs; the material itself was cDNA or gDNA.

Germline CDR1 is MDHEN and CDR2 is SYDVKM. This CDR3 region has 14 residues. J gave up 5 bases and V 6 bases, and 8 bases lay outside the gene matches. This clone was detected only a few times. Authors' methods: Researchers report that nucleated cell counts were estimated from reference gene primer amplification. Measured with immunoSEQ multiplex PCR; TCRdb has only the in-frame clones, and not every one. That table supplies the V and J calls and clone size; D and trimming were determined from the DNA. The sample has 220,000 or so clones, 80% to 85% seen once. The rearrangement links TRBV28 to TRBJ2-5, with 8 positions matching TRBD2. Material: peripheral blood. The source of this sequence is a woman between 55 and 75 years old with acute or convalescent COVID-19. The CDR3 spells CASRYGGAGETQYF. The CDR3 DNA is TGTGCCAGCAGATACGGGGGGGCCGGGGAGACCCAGTACTTC.